These 28 T cell receptor beta chains were all obtained from the same sample, sequenced in a study of OX40 agonist ivuxolimab in advanced cancers. Some clones are missing from TCRdb's copy, which holds only in-frame ones; the method was immunoSEQ multiplex PCR. The data hold 70,000 to 80,000 clones, with 85% observed a single time. The specimen was CD4+ or CD8+ T cells sorted from blood, collected in a trial of the OX40 agonist ivuxolimab. Source of these receptors: an adult with an advanced solid tumor such as melanoma, head and neck, liver or kidney cancer.

The rearrangement uses TRBV4-1 and TRBJ2-1, with TRBD1 matching over 9 bases. Trimming took 8 bases from V and 3 from J; bases not matched to a gene: 11. CDR1 and CDR2 (germline): MGHRA, YSYEKL. The CDR3 loop spans 16 amino acids. CDR3 in DNA: TGCGCCAGCCAAGCAAGACAGGGGGGGTTCTACAATGAGCAGTTCTTC. This gives the protein CASQARQGGFYNEQFF.

Notes on this clone: The missing conserved phenylalanine or tryptophan at the end of this CDR3 makes a read error likely. This chain connects TRBV7-9 to TRBJ1-2, with D uncertain. The V gene's germline CDR1 is SEHNR and CDR2 FQNEAQ (reference sequence). The CDR3 spans 14 residues. Trimming shortened V by 5 bases and J by 1 base, and 11 bases separated the two germline ends. CDR3 amino acids: CASSKRSGNYGYTL. The CDR3 nucleotides read TGTGCCAGCAGCAAGAGGTCGGGTAACTATGGCTACACCCTC.

The CDR3 DNA is TGTGCCAGCAGTGACGGAGGTCCAGCTGAAGCTTTCTTT. It specifies CASSDGGPAEAFF. This chain joins TRBV6-5 and TRBJ1-1; D remains ambiguous. Trimming stripped 5 bases from V and 6 bases from J, with 13 bases between. Per germline, CDR1 MNHEY and CDR2 SVGAGI. CDR3 length: 13 amino acids.

This clone was detected once. The CDR3 reads CASSTSTGGNQPQHF. The CDR3 bases are TGTGCCAGTAGTACCTCGACAGGGGGGAATCAGCCCCAGCATTTT. V usage is TRBV19 and J usage is TRBJ1-5, with 9 nucleotides matching TRBD1. Germline V gene lookup returns CDR1 LNHDA and CDR2 SQIVND (reference sequence). The CDR3 is 15 residues long. V lost 4 bases and J lost 4; bases outside the gene matches: 5. Variable domain in full (rest from reference TRBV19 and TRBJ1-5): DGGITQSPKYLFRKEGQNVTLSCEQNLNHDAMYWYRQDPGQGLRLIYYSQIVNDFQKGDIAEGYSVSREKKESFPLTVTSAQKNPTAFYLCASSTSTGGNQPQHFGDGTRLSIL.

The V gene is TRBV29-1, the J gene TRBJ2-3; 11 nucleotides match TRBD1. This CDR3 contains 14 residues. Trimming removed 4 bases from V and 5 bases from J; junction bases left unmatched: 5. Germline V CDR1 and CDR2: SQVTM, ANQGSEA. This chain's CDR3 is CSVGGTGGGDTQYF. The CDR3 nucleotides are TGCAGCGTTGGTGGGACAGGGGGAGGAGATACGCAGTATTTT.

This chain joins TRBV15 and TRBJ1-5; 7 bases line up with TRBD1. Germline CDR1 reads LNHNV; CDR2 reads YYDKDF (reference sequence). The V segment lost 4 bases and the J segment 13 bases; nucleotides outside the gene matches: 7. The CDR3 totals 12 residues. The CDR3 is CATSIYQGQQHF. In DNA, the CDR3 is TGTGCCACCAGCATTTACCAGGGACAGCAGCATTTT.

V gene TRBV2 combines with J gene TRBJ1-1, with 10 positions matching TRBD1. Germline assignment: CDR1 SNHLY and CDR2 FYNNEI. V dropped 6 bases and J dropped 0; count of bases not matched to a gene: 4. CDR3 length equals 15 residues. CDR3 nucleotide sequence: TGTGCCAGCAGGCCCGGGACAGGGGTGAACACTGAAGCTTTCTTT. It specifies CASRPGTGVNTEAFF.

The V gene is TRBV29-1, the J gene TRBJ2-7; D perhaps matches TRBD1 (6 bases). There are 13 residues in the CDR3. CDR1 and CDR2 from the germline V gene are SQVTM and ANQGSEA. V lost 7 bases, J lost 0 bases, and 13 bases lay in between. CDR3 nucleotides: TGCAGCGCTACCGGGACACCCTCCTACGAGCAGTACTTC. Amino acid sequence: CSATGTPSYEQYF.

V gene TRBV6-1 combines with J gene TRBJ2-1; 9 bases agree with TRBD1. V lost 7 bases to trimming and J lost 4 bases; unmatched junction nucleotides: 5. The CDR3 sequence is 14 residues long. CDR1 is MNHNS, CDR2 SASEGT, per germline. DNA of the CDR3: TGTGCCAGCACCACAGGGGGCCGTTACAATGAGCAGTTCTTC. Amino acids: CASTTGGRYNEQFF.

This sequence joins TRBV25-1 and TRBJ2-5; no reliable D call. Trimming removed 4 bases from V and 0 bases from J, with 12 bases in between. Germline V lookup: CDR1 MGHDK, CDR2 SYGVNS. The CDR3 length is 15 residues. The CDR3, as DNA: TGTGCCAGCAGTGGGGCGGCGATATACCAAGAGACCCAGTACTTC. Its protein is CASSGAAIYQETQYF.

V gene TRBV28 combines with J gene TRBJ2-3, with a possible D match to TRBD1 (5 bases). Looked up from germline, CDR1 is MDHEN and CDR2 is SYDVKM. This CDR3 is 14 amino acids long. The V end lost 1 base, the J end lost 6 bases, and 11 bases lay between the germline ends. The CDR3: CASSLSPRDDTQYF. The CDR3 DNA reads as TGTGCCAGCAGTTTATCGCCCAGGGATGATACGCAGTATTTT.

This rearrangement joins TRBV19 to TRBJ2-3, with D hard to call. There are 16 residues in the CDR3. Trimming left V 4 bases short and J 2 bases short, with 16 bases between. The germline V gene has CDR1 LNHDA and CDR2 SQIVND (reference sequence). DNA of the CDR3: TGTGCCAGTAGTAAGTGGGCCGACCCCTCCACAGATACGCAGTATTTT. As protein: CASSKWADPSTDTQYF.

The chain uses TRBV5-5 and TRBJ2-7, with 8 bases identical to TRBD2. Germline V lookup: CDR1 SGHKS, CDR2 YYEKEE (reference sequence). The CDR3 is 17 amino acids. With 0 bases clipped from V and 4 bases from J, the junction kept 12 bases outside the gene matches. The CDR3 nucleotides read TGTGCCAGCAGCTTGGCCGCTCCGGGACTAGTCTGGTACGAGCAGTACTTC. It yields the protein CASSLAAPGLVWYEQYF.

The chain links TRBV13 to TRBJ2-5; a weak D match, TRBD2 (6 bases). The CDR3 runs to 14 residues. V lost 4 bases and J 4 bases, leaving 13 bases between the germline ends. Per germline, CDR1 PRHDT and CDR2 FYEKMQ (reference sequence). CDR3 DNA sequence: TGTGCCAGCAGCTCCACGACTAGTCGAGAGACCCAGTACTTC. This translates into CASSSTTSRETQYF. The entire variable domain, with the rest obtained from reference TRBV13 and TRBJ2-5, is as follows: AAGVIQSPRHLIKEKRETATLKCYPIPRHDTVYWYQQGPGQDPQFLISFYEKMQSDKGSIPDRFSAQQFSDYHSELNMSSLELGDSALYFCASSSTTSRETQYFGPGTRLLVL.

CDR3 amino acids: CASTKTSGSWYEQYF. CDR3 sequence (DNA): TGTGCCAGCACAAAAACTAGCGGGAGTTGGTACGAGCAGTACTTC. The chain uses TRBV28 and TRBJ2-7; TRBD2 matches 11 bases. Germline CDR1 is MDHEN and CDR2 is SYDVKM. The CDR3 contains 15 residues. V dropped 7 bases and J dropped 4; count of bases not matched to a gene: 9.

This clone was found a few times. The chain couples TRBV18 to TRBJ1-5; the match to TRBD1 covers 7 bases. The CDR3 length is 16 residues. Germline CDR1 and CDR2: KGHSH and LQKENI. Unmatched junction bases numbered 4, after V lost 0 bases and J lost 2 bases. The CDR3 coding sequence is TGTGCCAGCTCACCACCCCACAGGGGAGGCAATCAGCCCCAGCATTTT. Protein: CASSPPHRGGNQPQHF.

For this clone: An end of the junction does not agree with germline; a read error may underlie this. The chain has TRBV7-7 and TRBJ1-1; perhaps TRBD1 as D (5 bases). The germline CDR1 and CDR2 sequences are SSHAT and FNYEAQ (reference sequence). The CDR3 runs 15 residues. Written as DNA, the CDR3 is TGTGCTAGCAGCCTACCGGGACCTACGAACACTGAAGCTTTCTTT. Residues: CASSLPGPTNTEAFF. Full variable domain (outside the CDR3, taken from reference TRBV7-7 and TRBJ1-1): GAGVSQSPRYKVTKRGQDVTLRCDPISSHATLYWYQQALGQGPEFLTYFNYEAQPDKSGLPSDRFSAERPEGSISTLTIQRTEQRDSAMYRCASSLPGPTNTEAFFGQGTRLTVV.

The rearrangement joins TRBV28 to TRBJ1-2; the D is unclear. Germline V CDR1 and CDR2: MDHEN, SYDVKM. This CDR3 contains 15 residues. The V and J ends lost 3 bases and 6 bases respectively, with 17 bases between them. The chain's CDR3 is CASSFRLLARDGYTF. For the CDR3, the DNA is TGTGCCAGCAGTTTCCGGCTTCTTGCGCGAGATGGCTACACCTTC.

The V gene is TRBV6-5, the J gene TRBJ1-5; TRBD1 might be the D (5 bases). CDR1 is MNHEY and CDR2 is SVGAGI in the germline V gene. CDR3 size: 14 residues. Deletions cut 6 bases from V and 7 bases from J, with 16 bases between. The CDR3 sequence: CASSQLREYQPQHF. Here the CDR3 DNA reads TGTGCCAGCAGCCAACTCAGGGAATACCAGCCCCAGCATTTT.

The chain is built from TRBV28 and TRBJ1-5; 9 bases are shared with TRBD1. Germline loops: CDR1 MDHEN, CDR2 SYDVKM. CDR3 length equals 15 residues. V shed 3 bases, J shed 7 bases, and the junction held 7 bases outside the gene matches. In DNA, the CDR3 is TGTGCCAGCAGTTTTCTAACAGGGGGCGGCCAGCCCCAGCATTTT. Translating it yields CASSFLTGGGQPQHF. Based on the CDR3 plus reference TRBV28 and TRBJ1-5, the full variable domain is DVKVTQSSRYLVKRTGEKVFLECVQDMDHENMFWYRQDPGLGLRLIYFSYDVKMKEKGDIPEGYSVSREKKERFSLILESASTNQTSMYLCASSFLTGGGQPQHFGDGTRLSIL.

The J gene is TRBJ2-6, the V gene TRBV7-9, with D unresolved. With 7 bases removed from V and 4 bases from J, the gap between germline ends came to 14 bases. This CDR3 has 15 amino acids. CDR1 SEHNR and CDR2 FQNEAQ come from the germline V gene (reference sequence). The CDR3 protein is CASNSEKSGANVLTF. CDR3 nucleotide sequence: TGTGCCAGCAACTCGGAGAAGTCCGGGGCCAACGTCCTGACTTTC. Full variable domain (rest looked up from reference TRBV7-9 and TRBJ2-6): DTGVSQNPRHKITKRGQNVTFRCDPISEHNRLYWYRQTLGQGPEFLTYFQNEAQLEKSRLLSDRFSAERPKGSFSTLEIQRTEQGDSAMYLCASNSEKSGANVLTFGAGSRLTVL.

The chain couples TRBV13 to TRBJ2-1; maybe TRBD2 (7 bases). Germline V gives CDR1 PRHDT, CDR2 FYEKMQ (reference sequence). The CDR3 runs to 12 residues. V lost 1 base and J 12 bases, leaving 10 bases between the germline ends. CDR3 bases: TGTGCCAGCAGCTTAGAGGGGGGGACGCAGTTCTTC. Translated, it gives CASSLEGGTQFF.

This chain connects TRBV7-2 to TRBJ2-7, with D hard to call. Germline values: CDR1 SGHTA, CDR2 FQGNSA. With 5 bases removed from V and 2 bases from J, the gap between germline ends came to 7 bases. The CDR3 runs to 12 residues. CDR3 nucleotides: TGTGCCAGCAGCCGCGACACCTACGAGCAGTACTTC. Amino acid sequence: CASSRDTYEQYF.

This clone was detected only a few times. V and J are TRBV14 and TRBJ2-5; no clear D. V was clipped by 10 bases and J by 3 bases, with 18 bases between them. Looked up from germline, CDR1 is SGHDN and CDR2 is FVKESK. The length of the CDR3 is 14 residues. The CDR3: CATVRLWDKETQYF. Here the CDR3 DNA reads TGTGCCACCGTAAGGTTGTGGGATAAAGAGACCCAGTACTTC.

The V gene is TRBV5-1, the J gene TRBJ1-5, with a tentative D call TRBD1 (5 bases). CDR1 SGHRS and CDR2 YFSETQ come from the germline V gene. The CDR3 is 15 residues long. Trimming stripped 0 bases from V and 5 bases from J, with 12 bases between. CDR3 coding DNA: TGCGCCAGCAGCTTGGTCGGGGGATTGGATCAGCCCCAGCATTTT. This encodes CASSLVGGLDQPQHF.

The rearrangement uses TRBV4-1 and TRBJ1-6; D is ambiguous. The CDR3 has 16 amino acids. Germline V gene sequence: CDR1 MGHRA, CDR2 YSYEKL. The V end lost 0 bases, the J end lost 4 bases, and 10 bases lay between the germline ends. CDR3 loop: CASSQDNRFYNSPLHF. CDR3 nucleotide sequence: TGCGCCAGCAGCCAAGATAATCGCTTTTATAATTCACCCCTCCACTTT.

The V call is TRBV2, the J call TRBJ2-3; 9 nucleotides align to TRBD1. The CDR3 consists of 16 residues. The trim removed 4 bases at V and 5 bases at J, leaving 10 bases unmatched. CDR1 SNHLY and CDR2 FYNNEI come from the germline V gene. CDR3 nucleotide sequence: TGTGCCAGCAGTGTCAACAGGGGGCAATCTGAAGATACGCAGTATTTT. Translation gives CASSVNRGQSEDTQYF.

The V call is TRBV15, the J call TRBJ2-3; TRBD2 is a possible D gene (5 bases). The CDR3 spans 13 residues. Germline CDR1 is LNHNV and CDR2 is YYDKDF (reference sequence). V was trimmed by 6 bases and J by 1 base, leaving 8 bases between them. For the CDR3, the DNA is TGTGCCACCAGGGGGAGCGGCACAGATACGCAGTATTTT. Translating gives CATRGSGTDTQYF. The entire variable domain, with the rest obtained from reference TRBV15 and TRBJ2-3, is as follows: DAMVIQNPRYQVTQFGKPVTLSCSQTLNHNVMYWYQQKSSQAPKLLFHYYDKDFNNEADTPDNFQSRRPNTSFCFLDIRSPGLGDTAMYLCATRGSGTDTQYFGPGTRLTVL.